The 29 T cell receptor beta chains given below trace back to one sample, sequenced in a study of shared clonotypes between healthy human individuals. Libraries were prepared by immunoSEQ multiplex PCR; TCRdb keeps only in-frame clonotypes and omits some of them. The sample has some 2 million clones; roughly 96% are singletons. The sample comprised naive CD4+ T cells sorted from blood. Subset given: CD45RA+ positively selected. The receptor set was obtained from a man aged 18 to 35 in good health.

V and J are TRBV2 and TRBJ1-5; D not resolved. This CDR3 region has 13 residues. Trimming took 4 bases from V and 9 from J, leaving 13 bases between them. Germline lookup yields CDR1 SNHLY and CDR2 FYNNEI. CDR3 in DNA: TGTGCCAGCAGTGTGGGTCAAGTCTTGCCCCAGCATTTT. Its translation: CASSVGQVLPQHF.

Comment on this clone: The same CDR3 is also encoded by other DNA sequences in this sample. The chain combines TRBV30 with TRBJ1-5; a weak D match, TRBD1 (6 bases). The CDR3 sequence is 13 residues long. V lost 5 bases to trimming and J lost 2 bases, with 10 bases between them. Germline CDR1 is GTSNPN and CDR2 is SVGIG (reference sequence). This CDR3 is CAWGGGGNQPQHF. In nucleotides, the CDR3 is TGTGCCTGGGGAGGGGGGGGCAATCAGCCCCAGCATTTT.

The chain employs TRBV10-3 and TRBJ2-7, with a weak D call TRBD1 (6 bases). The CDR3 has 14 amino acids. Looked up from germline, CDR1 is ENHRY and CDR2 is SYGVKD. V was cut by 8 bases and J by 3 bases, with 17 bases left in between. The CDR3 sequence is CAISKGDNVYEQYF. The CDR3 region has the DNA TGTGCCATCTCCAAGGGGGACAACGTCTACGAGCAGTACTTC.

The CDR3 here is CASSFTSVSSYEQYF. In nucleotides, the CDR3 is TGTGCCAGCAGTTTCACTAGCGTTAGCTCCTACGAGCAGTACTTC. The V gene is TRBV6-1, the J gene TRBJ2-7; 7 positions agree with TRBD2. Germline-derived CDR1 and CDR2 are MNHNS and SASEGT. With V trimmed by 5 bases and J by 0 bases, 7 bases remained unmatched. The CDR3 length is 15 residues.

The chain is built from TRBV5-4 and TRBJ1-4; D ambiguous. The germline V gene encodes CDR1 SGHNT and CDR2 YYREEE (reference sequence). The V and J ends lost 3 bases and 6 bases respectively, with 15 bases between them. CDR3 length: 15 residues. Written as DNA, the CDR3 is TGTGCCAGCAGCTATGGATCCTCCCGGGATGAAAAACTGTTTTTT. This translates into CASSYGSSRDEKLFF.

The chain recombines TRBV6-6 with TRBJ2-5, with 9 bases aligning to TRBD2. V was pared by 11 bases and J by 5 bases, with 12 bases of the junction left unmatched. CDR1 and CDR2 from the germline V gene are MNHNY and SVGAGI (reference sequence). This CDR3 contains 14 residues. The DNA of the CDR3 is TGTGCCGGAGGATCTAGCGGGGTGGGGGAGACCCAGTACTTC. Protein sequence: CAGGSSGVGETQYF.

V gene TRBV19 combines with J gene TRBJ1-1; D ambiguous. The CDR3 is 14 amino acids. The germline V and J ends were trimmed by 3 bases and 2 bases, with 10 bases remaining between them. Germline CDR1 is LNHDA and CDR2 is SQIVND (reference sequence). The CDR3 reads CASSMNRFNTEAFF. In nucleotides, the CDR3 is TGTGCCAGTAGTATGAACAGATTTAACACTGAAGCTTTCTTT.

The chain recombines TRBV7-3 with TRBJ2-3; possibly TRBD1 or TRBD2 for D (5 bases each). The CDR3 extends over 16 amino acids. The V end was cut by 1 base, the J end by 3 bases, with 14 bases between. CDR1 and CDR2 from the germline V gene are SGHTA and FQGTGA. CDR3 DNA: TGTGCCAGCAGCTTAAAGGGCTGGGGACGTACAGATACGCAGTATTTT. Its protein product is CASSLKGWGRTDTQYF.

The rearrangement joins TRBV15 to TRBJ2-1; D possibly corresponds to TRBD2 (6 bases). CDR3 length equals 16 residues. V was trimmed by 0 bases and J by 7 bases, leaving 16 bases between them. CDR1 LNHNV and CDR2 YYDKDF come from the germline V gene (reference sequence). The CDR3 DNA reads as TGTGCCACCAGCAGAGATCTGGCGGGGCCGCGGAATGAGCAGTTCTTC. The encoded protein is CATSRDLAGPRNEQFF.

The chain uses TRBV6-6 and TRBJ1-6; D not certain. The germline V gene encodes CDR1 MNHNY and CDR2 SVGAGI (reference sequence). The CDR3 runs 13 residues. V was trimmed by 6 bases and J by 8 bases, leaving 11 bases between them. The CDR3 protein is CASREDGHSPLHF. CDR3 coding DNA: TGTGCCAGCAGAGAAGATGGTCATTCACCCCTCCACTTT.

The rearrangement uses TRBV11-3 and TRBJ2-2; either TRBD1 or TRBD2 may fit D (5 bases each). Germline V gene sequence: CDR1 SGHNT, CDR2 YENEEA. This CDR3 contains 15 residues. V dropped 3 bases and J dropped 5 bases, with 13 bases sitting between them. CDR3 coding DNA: TGTGCCAGCAGCTTGGGGGATCGGGCTACCGGGGAGCTGTTTTTT. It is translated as CASSLGDRATGELFF.

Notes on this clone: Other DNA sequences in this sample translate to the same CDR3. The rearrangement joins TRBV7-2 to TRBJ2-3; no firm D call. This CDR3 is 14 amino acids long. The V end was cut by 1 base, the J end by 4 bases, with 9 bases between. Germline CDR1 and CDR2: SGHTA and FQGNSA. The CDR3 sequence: CASSLGVGPDTQYF. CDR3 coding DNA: TGTGCCAGCAGCTTAGGGGTAGGGCCAGATACGCAGTATTTT.

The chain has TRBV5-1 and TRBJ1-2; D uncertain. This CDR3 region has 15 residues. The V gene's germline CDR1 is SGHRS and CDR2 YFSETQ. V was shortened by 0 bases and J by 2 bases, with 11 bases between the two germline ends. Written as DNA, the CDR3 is TGCGCCAGCAGCTTGGACACACACTCCAACTATGGCTACACCTTC. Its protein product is CASSLDTHSNYGYTF.

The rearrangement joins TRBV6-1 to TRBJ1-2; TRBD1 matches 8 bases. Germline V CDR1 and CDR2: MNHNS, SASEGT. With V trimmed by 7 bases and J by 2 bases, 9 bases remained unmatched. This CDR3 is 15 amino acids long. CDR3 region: CASTPTGQANYGYTF. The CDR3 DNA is TGTGCCAGCACCCCTACGGGACAGGCAAACTATGGCTACACCTTC.

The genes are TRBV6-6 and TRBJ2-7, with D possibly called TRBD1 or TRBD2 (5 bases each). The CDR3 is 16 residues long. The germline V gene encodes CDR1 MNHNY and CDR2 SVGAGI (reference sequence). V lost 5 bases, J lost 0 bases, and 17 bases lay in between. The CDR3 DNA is TGTGCCAGCAGTATGGGCCCCTCTGGGACCTCCTACGAGCAGTACTTC. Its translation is CASSMGPSGTSYEQYF.

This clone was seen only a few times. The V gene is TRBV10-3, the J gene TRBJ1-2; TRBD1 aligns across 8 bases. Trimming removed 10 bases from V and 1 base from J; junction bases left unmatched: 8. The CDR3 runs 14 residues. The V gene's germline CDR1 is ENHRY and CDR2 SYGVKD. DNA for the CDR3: TGTGCCACCGCCCTCGGACAGGGTAACTATGGCTACACCTTC. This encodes CATALGQGNYGYTF.

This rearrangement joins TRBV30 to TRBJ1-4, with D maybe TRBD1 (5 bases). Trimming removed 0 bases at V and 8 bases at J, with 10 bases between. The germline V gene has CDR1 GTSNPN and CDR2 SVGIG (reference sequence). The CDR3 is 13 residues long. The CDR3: CAWSVPGREKLFF. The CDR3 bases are TGTGCCTGGAGTGTACCGGGGCGGGAAAAACTGTTTTTT.

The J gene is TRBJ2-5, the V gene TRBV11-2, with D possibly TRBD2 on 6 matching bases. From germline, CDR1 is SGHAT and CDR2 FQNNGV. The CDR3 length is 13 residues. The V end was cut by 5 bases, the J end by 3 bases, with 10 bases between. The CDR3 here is CASSEGLKETQYF. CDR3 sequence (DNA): TGTGCCAGCAGCGAGGGACTTAAAGAGACCCAGTACTTC.

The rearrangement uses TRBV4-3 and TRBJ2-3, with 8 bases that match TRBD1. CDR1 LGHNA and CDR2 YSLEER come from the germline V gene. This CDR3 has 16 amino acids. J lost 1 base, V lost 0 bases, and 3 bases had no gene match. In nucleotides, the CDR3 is TGCGCCAGCAGCCAAGATACAGGGGGAGGCACAGATACGCAGTATTTT. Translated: CASSQDTGGGTDTQYF.

CDR3 sequence reads: CASSPFGSNSPLHF. Here the CDR3 DNA reads TGTGCCAGCAGCCCCTTCGGCAGTAATTCACCCCTCCACTTT. The chain joins TRBV2 to TRBJ1-6; unclear D gene. CDR1 and CDR2 (germline): SNHLY, FYNNEI. This CDR3 comprises 14 residues. V was pared by 6 bases and J by 6 bases, with 12 bases between.

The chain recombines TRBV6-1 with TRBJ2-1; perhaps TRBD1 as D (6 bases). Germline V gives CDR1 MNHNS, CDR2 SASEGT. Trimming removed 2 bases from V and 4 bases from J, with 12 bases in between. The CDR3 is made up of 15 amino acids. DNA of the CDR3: TGTGCCAGCAGTGAACAACAGGGTCAATACAATGAGCAGTTCTTC. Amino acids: CASSEQQGQYNEQFF.

The chain's CDR3 is CATRGYEQYF. The DNA for the CDR3 is TGTGCCACCAGGGGATACGAGCAGTACTTC. This sequence joins TRBV28 and TRBJ2-7; a weak D match, TRBD1 (6 bases). The CDR3 totals 10 residues. Germline V gene lookup returns CDR1 MDHEN and CDR2 SYDVKM. V dropped 10 bases and J dropped 4 bases, with 8 bases sitting between them.

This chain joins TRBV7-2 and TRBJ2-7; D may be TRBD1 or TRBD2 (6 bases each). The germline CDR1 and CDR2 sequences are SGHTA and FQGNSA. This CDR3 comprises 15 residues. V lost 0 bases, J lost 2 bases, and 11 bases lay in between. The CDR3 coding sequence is TGTGCCAGCAGCTTAGCTCCGGGGGCGGCCTACGAGCAGTACTTC. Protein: CASSLAPGAAYEQYF.

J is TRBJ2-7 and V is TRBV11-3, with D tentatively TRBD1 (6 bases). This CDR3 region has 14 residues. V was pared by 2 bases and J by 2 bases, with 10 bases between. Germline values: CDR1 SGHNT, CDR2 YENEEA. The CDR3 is CASSLTGSTYEQYF. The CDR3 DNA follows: TGTGCCAGCAGCTTAACAGGGAGCACCTACGAGCAGTACTTC.

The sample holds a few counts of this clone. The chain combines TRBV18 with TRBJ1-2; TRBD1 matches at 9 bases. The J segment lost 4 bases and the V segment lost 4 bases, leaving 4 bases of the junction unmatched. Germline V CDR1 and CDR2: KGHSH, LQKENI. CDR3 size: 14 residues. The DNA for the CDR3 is TGTGCCAGCTCACTTGGGACAGGGCCCTATGGCTACACCTTC. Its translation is CASSLGTGPYGYTF.

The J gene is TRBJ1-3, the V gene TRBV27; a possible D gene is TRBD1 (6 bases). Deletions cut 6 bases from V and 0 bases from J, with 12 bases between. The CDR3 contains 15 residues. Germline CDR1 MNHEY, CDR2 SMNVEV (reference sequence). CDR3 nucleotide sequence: TGTGCCAGCAGCTCAACAGGGAGCTCTGGAAACACCATATATTTT. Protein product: CASSSTGSSGNTIYF.

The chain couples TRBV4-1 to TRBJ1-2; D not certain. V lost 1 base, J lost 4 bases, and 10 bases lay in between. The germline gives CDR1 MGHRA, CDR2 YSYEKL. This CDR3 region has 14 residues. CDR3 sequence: CASSQVSEVYGYTF. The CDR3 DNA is TGCGCCAGCAGCCAAGTCTCGGAAGTCTATGGCTACACCTTC.

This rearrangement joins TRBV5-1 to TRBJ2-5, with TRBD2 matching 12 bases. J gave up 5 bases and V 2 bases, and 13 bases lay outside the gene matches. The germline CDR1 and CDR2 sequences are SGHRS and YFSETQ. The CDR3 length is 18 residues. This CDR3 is CASSLGLAGHFTRETQYF. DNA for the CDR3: TGCGCCAGCAGCTTAGGACTAGCGGGGCACTTTACAAGGGAGACCCAGTACTTC.

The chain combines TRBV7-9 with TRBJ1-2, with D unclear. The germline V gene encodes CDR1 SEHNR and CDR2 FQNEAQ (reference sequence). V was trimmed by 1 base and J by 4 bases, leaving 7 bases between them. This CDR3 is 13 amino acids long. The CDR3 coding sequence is TGTGCCAGCAGCTTAGAGCTCAGCTATGGCTACACCTTC. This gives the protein CASSLELSYGYTF.